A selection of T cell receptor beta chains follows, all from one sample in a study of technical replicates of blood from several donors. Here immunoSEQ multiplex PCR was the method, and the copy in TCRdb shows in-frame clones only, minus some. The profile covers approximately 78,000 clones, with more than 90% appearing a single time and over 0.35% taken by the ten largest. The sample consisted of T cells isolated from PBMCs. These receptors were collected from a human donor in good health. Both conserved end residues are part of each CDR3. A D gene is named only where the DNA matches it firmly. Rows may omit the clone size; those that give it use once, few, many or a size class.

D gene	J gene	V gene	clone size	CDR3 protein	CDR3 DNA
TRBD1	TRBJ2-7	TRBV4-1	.	CASSQGTGVYEQYF	TGCGCCAGCAGCCAAGGGACAGGGGTCTACGAGCAGTACTTC
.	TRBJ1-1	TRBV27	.	CASKAGAEAFF	TGTGCCAGCAAAGCGGGCGCTGAAGCTTTCTTT
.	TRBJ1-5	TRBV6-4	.	CASSVERGEPQHF	TGTGCCAGCAGTGTGGAACGGGGGGAGCCCCAGCATTTT
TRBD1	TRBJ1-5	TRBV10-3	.	CAISRGQGSVQPQHF	TGTGCCATCAGCCGAGGACAGGGATCTGTTCAGCCCCAGCATTTT
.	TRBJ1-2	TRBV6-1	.	CASSAGEFYYGYTF	TGTGCCAGCAGTGCAGGGGAGTTTTACTATGGCTACACCTTC
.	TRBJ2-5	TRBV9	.	CASSVVAEETQYF	TGTGCCAGCAGCGTAGTCGCGGAAGAGACCCAGTACTTC
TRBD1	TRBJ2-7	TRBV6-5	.	CASSPRTGLDEQYF	TGTGCCAGCAGCCCGAGGACAGGGCTTGACGAGCAGTACTTC
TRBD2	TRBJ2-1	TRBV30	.	CAWRLAGFYEQFF	TGTGCCTGGAGGTTAGCGGGATTCTATGAGCAGTTCTTC
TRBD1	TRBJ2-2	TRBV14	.	CASSITGGGELFF	TGTGCCAGCAGCATAACAGGGGGCGGGGAGCTGTTTTTT
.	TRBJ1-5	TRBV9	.	CASSEGGRNQPQHF	TGTGCCAGCTCCGAGGGGGGGAGGAATCAGCCCCAGCATTTT
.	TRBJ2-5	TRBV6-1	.	CASNGGSLQETQYF	TGTGCCAGCAACGGAGGGTCACTCCAAGAGACCCAGTACTTC
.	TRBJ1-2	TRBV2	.	CASALGDYGYTF	TGTGCCAGCGCCTTAGGGGACTATGGCTACACCTTC
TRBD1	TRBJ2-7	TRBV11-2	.	CASSLEQGSYYEQYF	TGTGCCAGCAGCTTAGAACAGGGGTCATACTACGAGCAGTACTTC
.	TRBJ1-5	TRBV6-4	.	CASSALQQKINQPQHF	TGTGCCAGCAGTGCGTTACAGCAAAAAATCAATCAGCCCCAGCATTTT
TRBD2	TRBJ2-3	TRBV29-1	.	CSGLAGEVDTQYF	TGCAGCGGATTAGCGGGAGAGGTAGATACGCAGTATTTT
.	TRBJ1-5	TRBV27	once	CASSLSRDTLGNQPQHF	TGTGCCAGCAGTTTATCCCGGGACACCCTAGGGAATCAGCCCCAGCATTTT
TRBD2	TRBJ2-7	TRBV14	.	CASSQGGGLAGLYTYEQYF	TGTGCCAGCAGCCAAGGGGGAGGACTAGCGGGATTATACACCTACGAGCAGTACTTC
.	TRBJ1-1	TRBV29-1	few	CSPGLGPEAFF	TGCAGCCCAGGACTAGGGCCTGAAGCTTTCTTT
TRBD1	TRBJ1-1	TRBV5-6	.	CASRLTGGMTEAFF	TGTGCCAGCAGACTAACAGGGGGAATGACTGAAGCTTTCTTT
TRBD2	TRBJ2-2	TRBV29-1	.	CSVEASGLADPNTGELFF	TGCAGCGTTGAAGCCTCGGGACTAGCGGATCCGAACACCGGGGAGCTGTTTTTT
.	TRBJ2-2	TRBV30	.	CAWSVSAGELFF	TGTGCCTGGAGTGTCTCTGCCGGGGAGCTGTTTTTT
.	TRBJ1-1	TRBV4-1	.	CASRTVTEAFF	TGCGCCAGCAGAACAGTCACTGAAGCTTTCTTT
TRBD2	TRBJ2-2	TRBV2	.	CASRGLAGASGELFF	TGTGCCAGCAGAGGACTAGCGGGAGCTTCAGGGGAGCTGTTTTTT
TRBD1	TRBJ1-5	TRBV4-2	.	CASSQELLGGLGNQPQHF	TGTGCCAGCAGCCAAGAGCTCTTAGGGGGCTTGGGCAATCAGCCCCAGCATTTT
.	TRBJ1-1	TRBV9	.	CASSVETENTEAFF	TGTGCCAGCAGCGTAGAGACAGAGAACACTGAAGCTTTCTTT
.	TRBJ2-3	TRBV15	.	CATNGRGTDTQYF	TGTGCCACCAACGGGAGAGGAACAGATACGCAGTATTTT
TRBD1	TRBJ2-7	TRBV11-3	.	CASSFPGQLYEQYF	TGTGCCAGCAGCTTCCCGGGACAGCTCTACGAGCAGTACTTC
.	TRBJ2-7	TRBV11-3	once	CASSRDSSREQYF	TGTGCCAGCAGCCGCGACAGCTCCCGCGAGCAGTACTTC
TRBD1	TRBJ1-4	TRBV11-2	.	CASSLDFSGQGSEKLFF	TGTGCCAGCAGCTTAGACTTCTCGGGACAGGGAAGTGAAAAACTGTTTTTT
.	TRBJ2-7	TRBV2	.	CATQDSYYEQYF	TGTGCCACTCAGGACAGTTATTACGAGCAGTACTTC
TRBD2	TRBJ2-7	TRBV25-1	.	CASQTPGLAGAYEQYF	TGTGCCAGCCAGACTCCTGGACTAGCGGGAGCCTACGAGCAGTACTTC
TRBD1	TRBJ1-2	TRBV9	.	CASWGQGAFSYGYTF	TGTGCCAGTTGGGGACAGGGGGCGTTCAGCTATGGCTACACCTTC
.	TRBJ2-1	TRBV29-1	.	CSVGLAYNEQFF	TGCAGCGTTGGCCTAGCGTATAATGAGCAGTTCTTC
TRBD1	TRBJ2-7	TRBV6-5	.	CASSYMGQGINEQYF	TGTGCCAGCAGTTACATGGGACAGGGAATCAACGAGCAGTACTTC
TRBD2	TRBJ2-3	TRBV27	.	CASSLYGLAGGLTDTQYF	TGTGCCAGCAGTTTGTATGGACTAGCGGGAGGCCTCACAGATACGCAGTATTTT
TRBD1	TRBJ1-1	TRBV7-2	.	CASSLGTGTRNTEAFF	TGTGCCAGCAGCTTAGGGACAGGGACCAGGAACACTGAAGCTTTCTTT
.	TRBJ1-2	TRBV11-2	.	CASSLTTGYGYTF	TGTGCCAGCAGCTTAACGACAGGCTATGGCTACACCTTC
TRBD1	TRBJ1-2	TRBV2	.	CASRAWDRFGYTF	TGTGCCAGCAGAGCGTGGGACAGATTCGGCTACACCTTC